The 20 T cell receptor beta chains below all came from one sample that was sequenced in a study of T cell changes during pregnancy in multiple sclerosis. TCRdb keeps only in-frame clones here, not all; method: immunoSEQ multiplex PCR. In the table there are 85,000 to 120,000 clones, roughly nine tenths of which are singletons. This specimen was peripheral blood, taken before pregnancy. Receptor source: a female donor with multiple sclerosis, enrolled in a pregnancy study.

The rearrangement links TRBV9 to TRBJ2-1; maybe TRBD2 (6 bases). Trimming took 2 bases from V and 6 from J, leaving 15 bases between them. Looked up from germline, CDR1 is SGDLS and CDR2 is YYNGEE. The CDR3 consists of 15 residues. CDR3 region: CASSVGHRGSNEQFF. The CDR3 bases are TGTGCCAGCAGCGTCGGACACCGGGGGTCCAATGAGCAGTTCTTC.

This chain joins TRBV6-5 and TRBJ1-3; D not certain. The germline V gene encodes CDR1 MNHEY and CDR2 SVGAGI. V was trimmed by 6 bases and J by 0 bases, leaving 12 bases between them. The CDR3 has 15 amino acids. CDR3 loop: CASSDFVSSGNTIYF. CDR3 in DNA: TGTGCCAGCAGCGATTTTGTGAGCTCTGGAAACACCATATATTTT.

This CDR3 is CASSFLIAGGPYEQYF. The CDR3 DNA is TGTGCCAGCAGTTTCCTCATAGCGGGAGGGCCCTACGAGCAGTACTTC. This sequence joins TRBV27 and TRBJ2-7; 11 bases match TRBD2. Per the germline V gene, CDR1 is MNHEY and CDR2 is SMNVEV (reference sequence). The CDR3 covers 16 residues. V lost 3 bases and J lost 2; bases outside the gene matches: 6.

The V and J genes are TRBV5-4 and TRBJ1-4, with 9 bases aligning to TRBD1. Germline V gene data show CDR1 as SGHNT and CDR2 as YYREEE (reference sequence). With 4 bases clipped from V and 8 bases from J, the junction kept 3 bases outside the gene matches. The CDR3 totals 13 residues. The CDR3: CASSRTGVEKLFF. In DNA form, the CDR3 reads TGTGCCAGCAGCCGGACAGGGGTCGAAAAACTGTTTTTT.

The chain links TRBV29-1 to TRBJ2-3; maybe TRBD2 (6 bases). The CDR3 consists of 11 residues. Germline assignment: CDR1 SQVTM and CDR2 ANQGSEA. Trimming left V 4 bases short and J 4 bases short, with 6 bases between. CDR3 nucleotides: TGCAGCGTTGGGGGGGCAGATACGCAGTATTTT. The encoded protein is CSVGGADTQYF.

The J gene is TRBJ2-7, the V gene TRBV11-2; the match to TRBD2 covers 8 bases. The V segment lost 2 bases and the J segment 6 bases; nucleotides outside the gene matches: 6. The CDR3 extends over 14 amino acids. Germline lookup yields CDR1 SGHAT and CDR2 FQNNGV. CDR3 nucleotides: TGTGCCAGCAGCTTATTTGAGCGGGGGTCCGAGCAGTACTTC. Amino acid sequence: CASSLFERGSEQYF. Full variable domain (outside the CDR3, taken from reference TRBV11-2 and TRBJ2-7): EAGVAQSPRYKIIEKRQSVAFWCNPISGHATLYWYQQILGQGPKLLIQFQNNGVVDDSQLPKDRFSAERLKGVDSTLKIQPAKLEDSAVYLCASSLFERGSEQYFGPGTRLTVT.

This chain links TRBV5-1 with TRBJ2-2, with D tentatively TRBD2 (5 bases). Germline V gene lookup returns CDR1 SGHRS and CDR2 YFSETQ. CDR3 length equals 16 residues. The V end lost 1 base, the J end lost 6 bases, and 16 bases lay between the germline ends. The CDR3 region is CASSLQEVGVAGELFF. The CDR3 DNA reads TGCGCCAGCAGCTTGCAGGAGGTGGGAGTGGCCGGGGAGCTGTTTTTT.

The genes are TRBV5-5 and TRBJ2-4; no firm D call. This CDR3 has 14 residues. Trimming removed 2 bases from V and 6 bases from J, with 12 bases in between. The germline gives CDR1 SGHKS, CDR2 YYEKEE (reference sequence). The CDR3, as DNA: TGTGCCAGCAGCTTTGCAGTTGGCGGAAACATTCAGTACTTC. Translated, it gives CASSFAVGGNIQYF. The entire variable domain, with the rest obtained from reference TRBV5-5 and TRBJ2-4, is as follows: DAGVTQSPTHLIKTRGQQVTLRCSPISGHKSVSWYQQVLGQGPQFIFQYYEKEERGRGNFPDRFSARQFPNYSSELNVNALLLGDSALYLCASSFAVGGNIQYFGAGTRLSVL.

This chain uses TRBV7-6 with TRBJ1-5; TRBD1 aligns across 9 bases. This CDR3 contains 15 residues. Germline V gene lookup returns CDR1 SGHVS and CDR2 FNYEAQ. J gave up 4 bases and V 5 bases, and 6 bases lay outside the gene matches. CDR3: CASSLDRGLNQPQHF. CDR3 nucleotide sequence: TGTGCCAGCAGCCTGGACAGGGGCCTTAATCAGCCCCAGCATTTT.

The rearrangement uses TRBV6-1 and TRBJ1-5; the match to TRBD1 covers 8 bases. The J segment lost 4 bases and the V segment lost 3 bases, leaving 8 bases of the junction unmatched. The CDR3 length is 16 residues. Germline values: CDR1 MNHNS, CDR2 SASEGT. In DNA form, the CDR3 reads TGTGCCAGCAGTGACGGACAGGGTCTCCCTAATCAGCCCCAGCATTTT. Residues: CASSDGQGLPNQPQHF.

This chain uses TRBV11-3 with TRBJ2-7, with TRBD1 identical over 7 bases. The germline CDR1 and CDR2 sequences are SGHNT and YENEEA. The CDR3 is 13 amino acids. The trim removed 5 bases at V and 3 bases at J, leaving 4 bases unmatched. CDR3 sequence reads: CASSTGQNYEQYF. The CDR3 nucleotides are TGTGCCAGCAGCACGGGACAGAACTACGAGCAGTACTTC.

This clone was picked up one time. This chain links TRBV5-6 with TRBJ2-7; no clear D gene. CDR1 is SGHDT and CDR2 is YYEEEE in the germline V gene. The CDR3 is made up of 13 amino acids. V gave up 0 bases and J gave up 0 bases, with 4 bases separating them. The CDR3 coding sequence is TGTGCCAGCAGCTTGGCCAGCTCCTACGAGCAGTACTTC. Amino acid sequence: CASSLASSYEQYF.

J is TRBJ1-1 and V is TRBV27; D is undetermined. This CDR3 region has 16 residues. V gave up 8 bases and J gave up 2 bases, with 21 bases separating them. Germline V gene lookup returns CDR1 MNHEY and CDR2 SMNVEV (reference sequence). In DNA form, the CDR3 reads TGTGCCAGCTCCCCCGCGGGTGACCGTATTAACACTGAAGCTTTCTTT. Amino acid sequence: CASSPAGDRINTEAFF.

The chain combines TRBV10-3 with TRBJ2-5; possible D gene TRBD2, 6 bases. CDR1 and CDR2 from the germline V gene are ENHRY and SYGVKD. Trimming pared 3 bases from V and 4 bases from J, leaving 9 bases between. The CDR3 loop spans 13 amino acids. CDR3 sequence: CAISDGGRETQYF. The CDR3 DNA reads TGTGCCATCAGTGACGGGGGTAGAGAGACCCAGTACTTC.

This chain connects TRBV5-4 to TRBJ2-2, with TRBD2 matching 8 bases. Germline V gene sequence: CDR1 SGHNT, CDR2 YYREEE (reference sequence). The CDR3 is 15 residues long. V lost 4 bases, J lost 0 bases, and 2 bases stayed unmatched. CDR3 amino acids: CASSAGLANTGELFF. DNA of the CDR3: TGTGCCAGCAGCGCGGGACTAGCGAACACCGGGGAGCTGTTTTTT. The variable domain in full, completed from reference TRBV5-4 and TRBJ2-2, reads ETGVTQSPTHLIKTRGQQVTLRCSSQSGHNTVSWYQQALGQGPQFIFQYYREEENGRGNFPPRFSGLQFPNYSSELNVNALELDDSALYLCASSAGLANTGELFFGEGSRLTVL.

The rearrangement uses TRBV6-1 and TRBJ1-2; D is uncertain. Germline CDR1 is MNHNS and CDR2 is SASEGT. Trimming took off 6 bases at V and 3 bases at J, with 14 bases between the two ends. The CDR3 is 14 amino acids. In DNA, the CDR3 is TGTGCCAGCAGGGAAACGGAGGCGGACTATGGCTACACCTTC. Its protein product is CASRETEADYGYTF.

Turning to this clone: One junction end disagrees with the germline gene, perhaps due to a read error. The rearrangement joins TRBV7-8 to TRBJ2-1; D perhaps matches TRBD1 (6 bases). Germline CDR1 and CDR2: SGHVS and FQNEAQ. The CDR3 has 13 amino acids. The CDR3 here is CASSLGGDNGQFF. For the CDR3, the DNA is TGTGCCAGCAGCTTAGGTGGGGACAATGGGCAGTTCTTC. Variable domain in full (rest from reference TRBV7-8 and TRBJ2-1): GAGVSQSPRYKVAKRGQDVALRCDPISGHVSLFWYQQALGQGPEFLTYFQNEAQLDKSGLPSDRFFAERPEGSVSTLKIQRTQQEDSAVYLCASSLGGDNGQFFGPGTRLTVL.

This rearrangement joins TRBV19 to TRBJ2-3; D is possibly TRBD2 (6 bases). The CDR3 spans 15 residues. V dropped 3 bases and J dropped 0 bases, with 10 bases sitting between them. CDR1 is LNHDA, CDR2 SQIVND, per germline (reference sequence). CDR3 residues: CASSISGVSTDTQYF. The CDR3 DNA follows: TGTGCCAGTAGTATTAGCGGAGTTAGCACAGATACGCAGTATTTT. Looking up the rest from reference TRBV19 and TRBJ2-3 gives the full variable domain: DGGITQSPKYLFRKEGQNVTLSCEQNLNHDAMYWYRQDPGQGLRLIYYSQIVNDFQKGDIAEGYSVSREKKESFPLTVTSAQKNPTAFYLCASSISGVSTDTQYFGPGTRLTVL.

V usage is TRBV7-3 and J usage is TRBJ2-2; no clear D. There are 13 residues in the CDR3. V lost 5 bases to trimming and J lost 3 bases, with 7 bases between them. Germline assignment: CDR1 SGHTA and CDR2 FQGTGA. CDR3 protein: CASSPGYTGELFF. The CDR3 DNA reads as TGTGCCAGCAGCCCAGGATACACCGGGGAGCTGTTTTTT.

The chain joins TRBV5-1 to TRBJ2-1; no clear D. The CDR3 is made up of 11 amino acids. The V gene lost 1 base and the J gene lost 10 bases, with 6 bases spanning the gap. Germline loops: CDR1 SGHRS, CDR2 YFSETQ. The CDR3, as DNA: TGCGCCAGCAGCTTGAACAGAGAGCAGTTCTTC. This sequence encodes CASSLNREQFF.